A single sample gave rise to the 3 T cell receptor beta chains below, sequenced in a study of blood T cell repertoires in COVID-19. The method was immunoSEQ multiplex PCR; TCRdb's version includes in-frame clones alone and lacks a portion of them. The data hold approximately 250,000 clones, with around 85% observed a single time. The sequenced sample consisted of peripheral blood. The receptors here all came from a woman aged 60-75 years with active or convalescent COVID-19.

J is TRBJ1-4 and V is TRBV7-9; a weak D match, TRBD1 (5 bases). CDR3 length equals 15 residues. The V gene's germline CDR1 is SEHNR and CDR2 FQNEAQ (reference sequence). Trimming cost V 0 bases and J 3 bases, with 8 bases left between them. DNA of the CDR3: TGTGCCAGCAGCTTAGCGGCAGGGTCTAATGAAAAACTGTTTTTT. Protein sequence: CASSLAAGSNEKLFF.

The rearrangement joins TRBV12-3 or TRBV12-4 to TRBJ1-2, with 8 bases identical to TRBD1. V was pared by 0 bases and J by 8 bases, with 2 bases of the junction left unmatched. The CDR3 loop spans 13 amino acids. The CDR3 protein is CASSLADRAGYTF. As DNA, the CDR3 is TGTGCCAGCAGTTTAGCGGACAGGGCGGGCTACACCTTC.

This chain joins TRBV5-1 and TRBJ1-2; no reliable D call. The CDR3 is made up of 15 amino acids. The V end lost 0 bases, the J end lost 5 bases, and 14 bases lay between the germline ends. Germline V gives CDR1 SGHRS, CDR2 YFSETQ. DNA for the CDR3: TGCGCCAGCAGCTTGGAACCGGGGATCGGGTATGGCTACACCTTC. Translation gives CASSLEPGIGYGYTF.